The following is a TCR beta chain sequence with its context. Original handling: By means of reference gene primer amplification, nucleated cell counts were estimated. Here immunoSEQ multiplex PCR was the method, and the copy in TCRdb shows in-frame clones only, minus some. The DNA gave D and trimming, while V, J and clone size come from that table. The sample includes about 310,000 clones, around nine tenths seen only once; the top ten take 1%. The germline CDR1 and CDR2 sequences are SNHLY and FYNNEI. After removal of 8 bases from V and 1 base from J, the junction contained 5 bases not matched to a gene. This CDR3 spans 14 amino acids. This sample stems from a study of blood T cell repertoires in COVID-19. Study at large: The samples span acute and convalescent COVID-19 from the United States, Italy and Spain. T cells, B-cell-depleted T cells, or PBMCs supplied cDNA or gDNA.

The chain employs TRBV2 and TRBJ2-3, with 8 bases matching TRBD2. The receptor's source is a man aged 50 to 59 with active or convalescent COVID-19. The specimen was peripheral blood. For the CDR3, the DNA is TGTGCCAGCGCAGCGGGAGTAGGCACAGATACGCAGTATTTT. This encodes CASAAGVGTDTQYF.